This TCR beta chain was identified during a study of T cell repertoires in cytomegalovirus infection. This clonotype came up a few times. TCRdb reprocessed the reads via MiXCR and lists one record per CDR3 protein. The repertoire holds about 740,000 distinct CDR3 sequences, about 40% seen once, with 2.8% in the top ten. Germline lookup yields CDR1 MNHNY and CDR2 SVGAGI (reference sequence). The V and J ends lost 5 bases and 4 bases, in that order; junction bases with no gene match: 11. This CDR3 is built from 15 residues. The chain recombines TRBV6-6 with TRBJ2-7, with 7 bases matching TRBD2. The TCR comes from a human donor in good health (CMV status not recorded). Some clones in this sample may be carry-over from other donors' samples. Sequencing used PBMCs. CDR3 residues: CASSKVGGGPYEQYF. The CDR3 bases are TGTGCCAGCAGTAAAGTCGGGGGAGGGCCGTACGAGCAGTACTTC.